The next 19 T cell receptor beta chains were all read from a single sample in a study of high-grade serous ovarian cancer treatment subgroups. Tumor tissue was taken before any definitive surgery or chemotherapy was given. Generated by immunoSEQ multiplex PCR, the TCRdb table keeps only in-frame clones and is missing some. The sample has roughly 12,000 clones, about four fifths seen once. What was sequenced was tumor tissue. Source of these receptors: a human donor with high-grade serous ovarian cancer.

The V call is TRBV15, the J call TRBJ2-4, with D possibly being TRBD1 (6 bases). The germline gives CDR1 LNHNV, CDR2 YYDKDF (reference sequence). CDR3 length equals 17 residues. The V and J ends lost 0 bases and 6 bases respectively, with 18 bases between them. CDR3 protein: CATSRDRGHQVGNIQYF. Written as DNA, the CDR3 is TGTGCCACCAGCAGAGATCGGGGACACCAGGTGGGAAACATTCAGTACTTC. Complete variable domain (other parts from reference TRBV15 and TRBJ2-4): DAMVIQNPRYQVTQFGKPVTLSCSQTLNHNVMYWYQQKSSQAPKLLFHYYDKDFNNEADTPDNFQSRRPNTSFCFLDIRSPGLGDTAMYLCATSRDRGHQVGNIQYFGAGTRLSVL.

This clone was seen only once. The chain links TRBV6-5 to TRBJ2-3, with a possible D match to TRBD2 (6 bases). V was clipped by 2 bases and J by 4 bases, with 16 bases between them. The CDR3 is 16 residues long. The germline CDR1 and CDR2 sequences are MNHEY and SVGAGI. Written as DNA, the CDR3 is TGTGCCAGCAGTTACGGGGCGGGAACGGGGGCAGATACGCAGTATTTT. It yields the protein CASSYGAGTGADTQYF.

As DNA, the CDR3 is TGCAGCGTTGGAGGACAGCTCCCTGACGAGCAGTACTTC. It encodes CSVGGQLPDEQYF. The chain couples TRBV29-1 to TRBJ2-7, with D tentatively TRBD1 (6 bases). The germline V and J ends were trimmed by 4 bases and 5 bases, with 15 bases remaining between them. The CDR3 has 13 residues. CDR1 is SQVTM, CDR2 ANQGSEA, per germline.

The V gene is TRBV25-1, the J gene TRBJ2-7, with TRBD1 identical over 7 bases. V shed 1 base and J 11 bases; nucleotides not matched to a gene: 5. Germline V gives CDR1 MGHDK, CDR2 SYGVNS. The CDR3 contains 12 residues. The CDR3 sequence is CASSESSTGEYF. CDR3 DNA sequence: TGTGCCAGCAGTGAATCCTCTACAGGGGAGTACTTC.

J is TRBJ2-5 and V is TRBV5-1, with D uncertain. CDR1 is SGHRS, CDR2 YFSETQ, per germline. Trimming pared 4 bases from V and 1 base from J, leaving 20 bases between. This CDR3 has 17 amino acids. The CDR3 DNA sequence: TGCGCCAGCAGCCAGAGCACAGCCGCGGAGCCCCAAGAGACCCAGTACTTC. Translated, it gives CASSQSTAAEPQETQYF.

This rearrangement joins TRBV5-1 to TRBJ2-2; D unclear. This CDR3 has 12 amino acids. Germline V gene lookup returns CDR1 SGHRS and CDR2 YFSETQ. Trimming pared 0 bases from V and 9 bases from J, leaving 6 bases between. CDR3 in DNA: TGCGCCAGCAGCTTGGAGCTCAGGGAGCTGTTTTTT. Translated: CASSLELRELFF.

This clone was found once. The genes are TRBV6-5 and TRBJ2-1, with 7 bases identical to TRBD2. The CDR3 is 13 residues long. Unmatched junction bases numbered 4, after V lost 2 bases and J lost 9 bases. Germline CDR1 MNHEY, CDR2 SVGAGI. The CDR3 loop is CASSYAGEGEQFF. The DNA of the CDR3 is TGTGCCAGCAGTTACGCGGGAGAAGGTGAGCAGTTCTTC.

The chain is built from TRBV7-2 and TRBJ2-5, with 12 bases identical to TRBD2. CDR1 and CDR2 (germline): SGHTA, FQGNSA. The CDR3 extends over 15 amino acids. V trimming: 8 bases; J trimming: 5 bases; junction bases outside the gene matches: 9. CDR3 region: CASALTSGSYETQYF. In nucleotides, the CDR3 is TGTGCCAGCGCCTTGACTAGCGGGAGCTATGAGACCCAGTACTTC. Variable domain in full (rest from reference TRBV7-2 and TRBJ2-5): GAGVSQSPSNKVTEKGKDVELRCDPISGHTALYWYRQSLGQGLEFLIYFQGNSAPDKSGLPSDRFSAERTGGSVSTLTIQRTQQEDSAVYLCASALTSGSYETQYFGPGTRLLVL.

The chain employs TRBV4-2 and TRBJ2-1, with 8 bases fitting TRBD1. J lost 6 bases, V lost 0 bases, and 7 bases had no gene match. Per the germline V gene, CDR1 is LGHNA and CDR2 is YNFKEQ. The CDR3 sequence is 16 residues long. CDR3 DNA: TGTGCCAGCAGCCAAGAGGGACAGGACCCGTCCAATGAGCAGTTCTTC. The encoded protein is CASSQEGQDPSNEQFF.

CDR3 loop: CASSILLGGADTQYF. In DNA, the CDR3 is TGTGCCAGTAGTATTCTGCTTGGGGGGGCAGATACGCAGTATTTT. V usage is TRBV19 and J usage is TRBJ2-3, with TRBD2 matching 7 bases. Germline V gives CDR1 LNHDA, CDR2 SQIVND (reference sequence). The length of the CDR3 is 15 residues. V lost 3 bases to trimming and J lost 4 bases; unmatched junction nucleotides: 7.

This sequence joins TRBV11-2 and TRBJ2-7; TRBD2 matches at 11 bases. J lost 2 bases, V lost 5 bases, and 5 bases had no gene match. Per the germline V gene, CDR1 is SGHAT and CDR2 is FQNNGV. CDR3 length equals 15 residues. CDR3 sequence (DNA): TGTGCCAGCAGCCTTAGCGGGAGGGGAGCCTACGAGCAGTACTTC. As protein: CASSLSGRGAYEQYF.

The rearrangement uses TRBV19 and TRBJ1-2; TRBD1 agrees at 10 bases. Germline CDR1 reads LNHDA; CDR2 reads SQIVND (reference sequence). Unmatched junction bases numbered 4, after V lost 6 bases and J lost 3 bases. The CDR3 is made up of 14 amino acids. The CDR3 region has the DNA TGTGCCAGTAGCGGGACAGGGGAAGACTATGGCTACACCTTC. It yields the protein CASSGTGEDYGYTF.

The chain has TRBV2 and TRBJ2-5; TRBD1 matches 10 bases. The J call may be incorrect, as the DNA end agrees better with TRBJ2-7. CDR3 length: 16 residues. The germline gives CDR1 SNHLY, CDR2 FYNNEI. CDR3 coding DNA: TGTGCCAGCACCCTCGTGGGTGGACAGGGGGCCTACGAGCAGTACTTC. This sequence encodes CASTLVGGQGAYEQYF.

This chain connects TRBV15 to TRBJ2-1; tentative D call: TRBD1 (6 bases). The CDR3 spans 15 residues. V lost 5 bases and J lost 4, with 15 bases in between. CDR1 is LNHNV, CDR2 YYDKDF, per germline (reference sequence). In DNA, the CDR3 is TGTGCCACCAGCTTCCAGGGGAATGGGTACAATGAGCAGTTCTTC. Amino acids: CATSFQGNGYNEQFF.

This chain links TRBV27 with TRBJ1-3; D unclear. The CDR3 has 14 amino acids. The germline gives CDR1 MNHEY, CDR2 SMNVEV (reference sequence). With 6 bases removed from V and 3 bases from J, the gap between germline ends came to 12 bases. The CDR3 DNA reads TGTGCCAGCAGCCGAAGTTACGATGGAAACACCATATATTTT. This sequence encodes CASSRSYDGNTIYF.

The V gene is TRBV15, the J gene TRBJ2-7; D is undetermined. Germline assignment: CDR1 LNHNV and CDR2 YYDKDF (reference sequence). This CDR3 has 13 amino acids. V dropped 6 bases and J dropped 5 bases, with 14 bases sitting between them. CDR3 protein: CATSPKKGHEQYF. DNA for the CDR3: TGTGCCACCAGTCCAAAGAAGGGTCACGAGCAGTACTTC.

As DNA, the CDR3 is TGTGCCAGTAGACAGGGGCAGAGCTCCTACAATGAGCAGTTCTTC. Protein: CASRQGQSSYNEQFF. This chain joins TRBV19 and TRBJ2-1; the match to TRBD1 covers 7 bases. The CDR3 consists of 15 residues. Trimming cost V 6 bases and J 0 bases; bases outside gene matches: 5. Germline CDR1 is LNHDA and CDR2 is SQIVND (reference sequence).

The chain couples TRBV7-8 to TRBJ2-3, with D perhaps given as TRBD1 or TRBD2 (6 bases each). The germline gives CDR1 SGHVS, CDR2 FQNEAQ. Deletions cut 5 bases from V and 5 bases from J, with 14 bases between. The CDR3 spans 14 residues. CDR3 amino acids: CASSIEGGRDTQYF. In DNA form, the CDR3 reads TGTGCCAGCAGCATCGAGGGGGGAAGAGATACGCAGTATTTT.

The chain combines TRBV5-6 with TRBJ2-7; TRBD1 matches 8 bases. The CDR3 is made up of 15 amino acids. V shed 3 bases, J shed 6 bases, and the junction held 11 bases outside the gene matches. Germline-derived CDR1 and CDR2 are SGHDT and YYEEEE. CDR3 protein: CASSWPGQATGEQYF. For the CDR3, the DNA is TGTGCCAGCAGCTGGCCGGGACAGGCGACAGGCGAGCAGTACTTC.